One and the same sample provided the 6 T cell receptor beta chains below, sequenced in a study of PD-1 blockade in classical Hodgkin lymphoma. All the patients suffered relapse after autologous stem cell transplantation, and brentuximab vedotin exposure differed. Produced via immunoSEQ multiplex PCR; TCRdb's table is partial and in-frame only. There are several thousand clones in the sample; just under 85% occur only once, and less than 40% lies in the top ten. The sample here was peripheral blood mononuclear cells (PBMCs), taken at baseline. The source of these receptors is a human donor with classical Hodgkin lymphoma.

The chain combines TRBV6-5 with TRBJ2-7; TRBD1 aligns across 7 bases. Germline V lookup: CDR1 MNHEY, CDR2 SVGAGI. V gave up 8 bases and J gave up 3 bases; unmatched junction bases: 7. CDR3 length equals 13 residues. CDR3 bases: TGTGCCAGCCGGGACAGAAGTGTCTACGAGCAGTACTTC. Translation gives CASRDRSVYEQYF.

J is TRBJ2-7 and V is TRBV5-1, with TRBD1 matching 7 bases. CDR1 is SGHRS and CDR2 is YFSETQ in the germline V gene. The CDR3 contains 15 residues. J lost 5 bases, V lost 1 base, and 9 bases had no gene match. CDR3 nucleotide sequence: TGCGCCAGCAGCTTGAACAGGGGACGTACTAACGAGCAGTACTTC. As protein: CASSLNRGRTNEQYF.

The chain recombines TRBV6-6 with TRBJ2-7, with 7 bases matching TRBD1. The V segment lost 6 bases and the J segment 7 bases; nucleotides outside the gene matches: 3. Germline CDR1 is MNHNY and CDR2 is SVGAGI (reference sequence). CDR3 length: 11 residues. CDR3 region: CASSPDREQYF. The DNA of the CDR3 is TGTGCCAGCAGCCCGGACAGGGAGCAGTACTTC.

The chain links TRBV5-4 to TRBJ2-3; 14 nucleotides match TRBD2. Germline V gene data show CDR1 as SGHNT and CDR2 as YYREEE (reference sequence). V lost 4 bases and J lost 2; bases outside the gene matches: 3. This CDR3 spans 16 amino acids. CDR3 sequence reads: CASSPGLAGATDTQYF. The CDR3 bases are TGTGCCAGCAGCCCGGGACTAGCGGGAGCCACAGATACGCAGTATTTT.

V and J are TRBV4-1 and TRBJ2-2; 15 bases align to TRBD2. Germline CDR1 is MGHRA and CDR2 is YSYEKL. Trimming cost V 3 bases and J 5 bases; bases outside gene matches: 4. The CDR3 is 17 amino acids. The DNA of the CDR3 is TGCGCCAGCAGCCACCGTGGACTAGCGGGAGGGACCGGGGAGCTGTTTTTT. It translates to CASSHRGLAGGTGELFF.

The chain is built from TRBV5-6 and TRBJ2-7, with D unclear. The germline V gene encodes CDR1 SGHDT and CDR2 YYEEEE. Trimming removed 1 base from V and 5 bases from J, with 4 bases in between. The CDR3 runs 11 residues. The CDR3: CASSLNDEQYF. CDR3 sequence (DNA): TGTGCCAGCAGCTTGAATGACGAGCAGTACTTC.